A single sample is the source of the 5 T cell receptor beta chains below, sequenced in a study of blood T cells in healthy people across ages. Alongside a J-beta primer mix, a sample-barcoded 5' primer served in a second PCR lasting about 7 to 11 cycles. TCRdb used MiXCR to reprocess the 5' RACE reads, holding one entry per CDR3 protein. The table has about 900,000 distinct CDR3 sequences, approximately 67% seen once; the top ten hold 28%. Sequencing was performed on blood. These receptors came from a man younger than 40 in good health.

The rearrangement links TRBV10-3 to TRBJ2-6; D is uncertain. Between the trimmed V and J ends, which lost 3 bases and 2 bases, there was a span of 11 bases. Germline CDR1 reads ENHRY; CDR2 reads SYGVKD. There are 16 residues in the CDR3. The CDR3 coding sequence is TGTGCCATCAGTGATTTCGCGGTAGCTGGGGCCAACGTCCTGACTTTC. Translation gives CAISDFAVAGANVLTF.

V and J are TRBV3-1 and TRBJ2-1; D is tentatively TRBD1 or TRBD2 (5 bases each). Germline V gives CDR1 LGHDT, CDR2 YNNKEL (reference sequence). This CDR3 is 19 amino acids long. V was shortened by 1 base and J by 0 bases, with 19 bases between the two germline ends. DNA for the CDR3: TGTGCCAGCAGCCAAGTCGTTCCGGGACGACGAAGCTCCTACAATGAGCAGTTCTTC. Its translation: CASSQVVPGRRSSYNEQFF.

This chain links TRBV20-1 with TRBJ2-4; unclear D gene. TRBJ2-7 matches the DNA end more closely, so the J call is doubtful. Germline CDR1 is DFQATT and CDR2 is SNEGSKA (reference sequence). This CDR3 region has 12 residues. DNA of the CDR3: TGCAGTGCTAGAGATAGTGGGGTCGAGCAGTACTTC. This encodes CSARDSGVEQYF.

This clonotype was seen ten or more times. The V and J genes are TRBV11-3 and TRBJ2-3; D is perhaps TRBD1 (5 bases). This CDR3 is 14 amino acids long. Trimming cost V 6 bases and J 0 bases, with 10 bases left between them. Germline V gene data show CDR1 as SGHNT and CDR2 as YENEEA. CDR3 nucleotides: TGTGCCAGCAGTTGGGGCAGGAGCACAGATACGCAGTATTTT. This encodes CASSWGRSTDTQYF.

The rearrangement joins TRBV6-1 to TRBJ2-1; D gene unclear. The V and J ends lost 0 bases and 15 bases respectively, with 15 bases between them. CDR3 length equals 13 residues. Germline values: CDR1 MNHNS, CDR2 SASEGT. The CDR3 nucleotides are TGTGCCAGCAGTGAAGCGCGGCCGCTCCCCGGGTTCTTC. It translates to CASSEARPLPGFF.